One sample yielded the 10 T cell receptor beta chains listed below, sequenced in a study of identical twins listed by TCRdb under 2016. Libraries came from 5' RACE. Sequencing was performed on an Illumina HiSeq 2000. TCRdb trimmed the raw reads at Q25, called clones with MiXCR and kept productive beta chains. Each CDR3 protein gets just one entry, which takes the most common genes and DNA from the rows behind it. The sample table records 1.5 million to 2 million distinct CDR3 sequences; around 33% of these occur just once. Together, the top ten hold 0.25% to 0.3% of the sample. The sample comprised cord blood. The receptors shown here come from a newborn girl in good health.

The sample holds many counts of this clonotype. The rearrangement uses TRBV6-6 and TRBJ1-1; D not certain. The length of the CDR3 is 11 residues. Trimming removed 6 bases at V and 3 bases at J, with 5 bases between. The germline gives CDR1 MNHNY, CDR2 SVGAGI (reference sequence). The CDR3 bases are TGTGCCAGCAGGGGATACACTGAAGCTTTCTTT. The encoded protein is CASRGYTEAFF.

This clonotype occurred a few times. The CDR3 spells CASSQLGYGYTF. Here the CDR3 DNA reads TGCGCCAGCAGCCAATTAGGCTATGGCTACACCTTC. V gene TRBV4-1 combines with J gene TRBJ1-2; D is unresolved. Germline V gene sequence: CDR1 MGHRA, CDR2 YSYEKL. The CDR3 extends over 12 amino acids. Between the trimmed V and J ends, which lost 2 bases and 4 bases, there was a span of 5 bases.

Of note for this clonotype: An end of the junction does not agree with germline; a read error may underlie this. The rearrangement joins TRBV18 to TRBJ1-2, with D tentatively TRBD1 (6 bases). This CDR3 spans 15 amino acids. Per the germline V gene, CDR1 is KGHSH and CDR2 is LQKENI. CDR3: CASTGPGEVYYGCTF. Here the CDR3 DNA reads TGTGCCAGCACCGGACCAGGGGAGGTATACTATGGCTGCACCTTC.

The rearrangement links TRBV5-1 to TRBJ1-1, with a weak D call TRBD1 (5 bases). CDR3 length: 16 amino acids. The germline CDR1 and CDR2 sequences are SGHRS and YFSETQ. Trimming removed 0 bases at V and 2 bases at J, with 14 bases between. CDR3 coding DNA: TGCGCCAGCAGCTTGGGGGGGTGGGGAACCAACACTGAAGCTTTCTTT. Translating it yields CASSLGGWGTNTEAFF.

In regard to this clonotype: With a much larger clone just one base away, this may be a read error. This CDR3 reads CSVYPGAQYF. The CDR3 DNA reads TGCAGCGTGTATCCGGGAGCACAGTACTTC. The chain uses TRBV29-1 and TRBJ2-5; maybe TRBD2 (6 bases). Per germline, CDR1 SQVTM and CDR2 ANQGSEA. The V gene lost 6 bases and the J gene lost 11 bases, with 13 bases spanning the gap. This CDR3 spans 10 amino acids.

This clonotype showed up just a few times. V usage is TRBV27 and J usage is TRBJ2-3; 9 bases are shared with TRBD1. This CDR3 has 16 residues. The J segment lost 4 bases and the V segment lost 8 bases, leaving 13 bases of the junction unmatched. CDR1 and CDR2 from the germline V gene are MNHEY and SMNVEV (reference sequence). The chain's CDR3 is CASLVNRDRAADTQYF. The CDR3 nucleotides read TGTGCCAGCCTAGTCAACCGGGACAGGGCTGCAGATACGCAGTATTTT.

The V gene is TRBV7-6, the J gene TRBJ2-7, with D perhaps being TRBD1 or TRBD2 (5 bases each). Trimming shortened V by 2 bases and J by 11 bases, and 16 bases separated the two germline ends. The V gene's germline CDR1 is SGHVS and CDR2 FNYEAQ. The CDR3 is 13 residues long. Here the CDR3 reads CASSLSSGTGKYF. CDR3 DNA: TGTGCCAGCAGCTTAAGTTCGGGGACGGGAAAGTACTTC.

This chain uses TRBV20-1 with TRBJ2-1; 7 nucleotides agree with TRBD2. Unmatched junction bases numbered 11, after V lost 3 bases and J lost 0 bases. This CDR3 is 17 amino acids long. From germline, CDR1 is DFQATT and CDR2 SNEGSKA (reference sequence). This CDR3 reads CSARGGGGHSSYNEQFF. The CDR3 DNA follows: TGCAGTGCTAGGGGTGGCGGGGGTCATAGCTCCTACAATGAGCAGTTCTTC.

This clonotype showed up many times. The chain couples TRBV27 to TRBJ2-4; D ambiguous. Trimming cost V 0 bases and J 1 base, with 7 bases left between them. The germline gives CDR1 MNHEY, CDR2 SMNVEV (reference sequence). CDR3 length equals 15 residues. The CDR3, as DNA: TGTGCCAGCAGTTTATCGTTCAGGGCCAAAAACATTCAGTACTTC. The encoded protein is CASSLSFRAKNIQYF.

This clonotype was found a few times. CDR3 nucleotide sequence: TGCAGTGCTAGAGGGACAGGGGTATATACGCACTATGGCTACACCTTC. Protein sequence: CSARGTGVYTHYGYTF. V and J are TRBV20-1 and TRBJ1-2, with 9 positions matching TRBD1. Per germline, CDR1 DFQATT and CDR2 SNEGSKA (reference sequence). The J segment lost 3 bases and the V segment lost 1 base, leaving 9 bases of the junction unmatched. The CDR3 contains 16 residues.